This T cell receptor (beta chain) comes out of a study of graft-versus-host responses after intestinal transplantation. Study-level information: Among the recipients, all got anti-thymocyte globulin induction and then tacrolimus and steroids for approximately 3 years.

V lost 0 bases, J lost 4 bases, and 8 bases stayed unmatched. There are 16 residues in the CDR3. The germline CDR1 and CDR2 sequences are SGHKS and YYEKEE (reference sequence). Details on this clone: Its target is unknown.

Data came from immunoSEQ multiplex PCR; TCRdb stores just in-frame clones and leaves some out. The sample records about 85,000 clones, around 83% being singletons. The chain has TRBV5-5 and TRBJ2-3; TRBD1 agrees at 7 bases. This clonotype was obtained from a human donor who received an intestinal transplant. This specimen was unstimulated CD8+ T cells sorted from spleen or lymph node cells, taken before intestinal transplant. The CDR3, as DNA: TGTGCCAGCAGCTTGGGGGCAGGGGGTTATGCAGATACGCAGTATTTT. The encoded protein is CASSLGAGGYADTQYF.